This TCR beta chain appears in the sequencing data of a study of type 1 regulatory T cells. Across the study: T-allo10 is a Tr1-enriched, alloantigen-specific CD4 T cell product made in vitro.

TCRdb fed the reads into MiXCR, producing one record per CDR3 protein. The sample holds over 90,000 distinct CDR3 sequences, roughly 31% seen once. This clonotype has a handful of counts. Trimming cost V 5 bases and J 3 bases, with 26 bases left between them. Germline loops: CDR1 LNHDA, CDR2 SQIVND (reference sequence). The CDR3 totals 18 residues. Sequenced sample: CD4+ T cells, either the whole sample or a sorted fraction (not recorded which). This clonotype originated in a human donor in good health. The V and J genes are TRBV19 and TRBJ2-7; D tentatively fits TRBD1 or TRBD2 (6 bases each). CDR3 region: CASSFRTALMRGGYEQYF. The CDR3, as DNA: TGTGCCAGTAGTTTTCGGACAGCTTTGATGCGGGGCGGCTACGAGCAGTACTTC.